The 6 T cell receptor beta chains in this list originate from one sample, sequenced in a study of T cells in Graves' hyperthyroidism and ophthalmopathy. Template material for amplifying TCR beta CDR3 regions consisted of RNA transcripts. RT-PCR in the first round (using the HTBI primer set) targeted the TCR CDR3. In TCRdb, the multiplex PCR reads were re-called with MiXCR into one record per CDR3 protein. Of about 770,000 distinct CDR3 sequences in the sample, approximately 19% were seen once. The sample taken for sequencing was blood. These receptors all stem from a woman aged 50 to 65 with Graves' hyperthyroidism that later progressed to Graves' ophthalmopathy.

Ten or more counts support this clonotype. The chain carries TRBV30 and TRBJ2-7; D gene uncertain. The V end was cut by 4 bases, the J end by 6 bases, with 10 bases between. CDR1 and CDR2 from the germline V gene are GTSNPN and SVGIG (reference sequence). The CDR3 is 11 residues long. CDR3 DNA sequence: TGTGCCTGGAACTCAGTGGGCGAGCAGTACTTC. Residues: CAWNSVGEQYF.

This CDR3 reads CASSSGLAGGNEQFF. The CDR3 nucleotides read TGTGCCAGCAGCTCCGGACTAGCGGGGGGAAATGAGCAGTTCTTC. The chain combines TRBV7-2 with TRBJ2-1, with 14 bases that match TRBD2. Per germline, CDR1 SGHTA and CDR2 FQGNSA. V was clipped by 4 bases and J by 7 bases; unmatched bases: 3. This CDR3 is 15 amino acids long.

This chain connects TRBV4-1 to TRBJ2-7; D is perhaps TRBD2 (6 bases). V lost 0 bases and J lost 0, with 12 bases in between. The germline CDR1 and CDR2 sequences are MGHRA and YSYEKL. The CDR3 loop spans 16 amino acids. For the CDR3, the DNA is TGCGCCAGCAGCCAAGATAGGCGGGATAGCTCCTACGAGCAGTACTTC. The encoded protein is CASSQDRRDSSYEQYF.

This clonotype was seen ten or more times. The CDR3 here is CASSDGGRLDGYTF. In nucleotides, the CDR3 is TGTGCCAGCAGTGATGGGGGACGGCTGGATGGCTACACCTTC. J is TRBJ1-2 and V is TRBV2; a possible D gene is TRBD1 (5 bases). The CDR3 extends over 14 amino acids. Germline V lookup: CDR1 SNHLY, CDR2 FYNNEI. V was clipped by 3 bases and J by 6 bases, with 14 bases between them.

This clonotype was observed a handful of times. The rearrangement joins TRBV19 to TRBJ1-5; no firm D call. This CDR3 is 14 amino acids long. Trimming shortened V by 1 base and J by 0 bases, and 4 bases separated the two germline ends. Germline lookup yields CDR1 LNHDA and CDR2 SQIVND (reference sequence). In DNA form, the CDR3 reads TGTGCCAGTAGTATAGTGGATAGCAATCAGCCCCAGCATTTT. Amino acids: CASSIVDSNQPQHF.

To note about this clonotype: At one of its ends the junction is not consistent with the germline gene, which may arise from a read error. V and J are TRBV27 and TRBJ1-2; D remains unclear. The CDR3 runs to 13 residues. In germline, CDR1 is MNHEY, CDR2 SMNVEV (reference sequence). CDR3: CASSLSSLYSYTF. CDR3 nucleotides: TGTGCCAGCAGTTTATCATCCCTCTATAGCTACACCTTC.